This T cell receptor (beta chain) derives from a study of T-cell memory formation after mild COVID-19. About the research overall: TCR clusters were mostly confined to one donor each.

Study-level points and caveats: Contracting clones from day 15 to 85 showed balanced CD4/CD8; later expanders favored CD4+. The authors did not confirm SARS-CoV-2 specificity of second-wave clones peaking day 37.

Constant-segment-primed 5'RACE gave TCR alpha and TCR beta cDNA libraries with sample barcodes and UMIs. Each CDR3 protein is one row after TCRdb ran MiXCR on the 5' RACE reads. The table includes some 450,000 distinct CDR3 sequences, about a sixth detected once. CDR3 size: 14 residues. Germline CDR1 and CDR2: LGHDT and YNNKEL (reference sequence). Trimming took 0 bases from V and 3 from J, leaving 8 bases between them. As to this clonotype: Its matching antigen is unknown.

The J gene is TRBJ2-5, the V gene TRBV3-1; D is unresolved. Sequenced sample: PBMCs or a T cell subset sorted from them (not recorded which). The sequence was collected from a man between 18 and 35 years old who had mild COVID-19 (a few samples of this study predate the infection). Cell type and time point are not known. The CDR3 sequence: CASSQDPREETQYF. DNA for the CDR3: TGTGCCAGCAGCCAAGATCCACGGGAAGAGACCCAGTACTTC.